The sequence of this T cell receptor beta chain was determined in a study of CD8 T cells in ankylosing spondylitis. Findings of the study overall: A motif of fewer than ten highly homologous TCR beta variants was seen as apparently characteristic of ankylosing spondylitis blood. Both synovial fluid and blood in reactive arthritis had previously been reported to carry some motif variants.

Note on this clonotype: Its antigen remains unidentified.

The CDR3 is 14 residues long. The V end lost 7 bases, the J end lost 10 bases, and 20 bases lay between the germline ends. TCRdb redid the calling of the 5' RACE reads with MiXCR, one entry per CDR3 protein. Counted here are 150,000 to 200,000 distinct CDR3 sequences, around 10% occurring once; the ten biggest clones make up just under 30%. The sequence was collected from a male donor with ankylosing spondylitis or in good health (not recorded which). Sequenced: blood, either unsorted or a sorted T cell fraction (not recorded which). The rearrangement joins TRBV12-3 or TRBV12-4 to TRBJ2-1, with D perhaps being TRBD1 or TRBD2 (8 bases each). For the CDR3, the DNA is TGTGCCAGCACCACAGGGGGACTAGTTATCGAGCAGTTCTTC. It codes for CASTTGGLVIEQFF.